Listed here are 19 T cell receptor beta chains from one sample, sequenced in a study of T cells after posttransplantation cyclophosphamide. Some clones are missing from TCRdb's copy, which holds only in-frame ones; the method was immunoSEQ multiplex PCR. The table has more than 30,000 clones, 75% to 95% seen once. The naive gate required viable CD3+CD4+ or CD3+CD8+ cells with CCR7+CD45RA+CD45RO-CD95-CD27+CD28+ phenotype. The sample taken for sequencing was naive CD4+ T cells sorted from PBMCs. Receptors were obtained from a woman aged 55-75 years in good health, CMV-negative, and a related stem cell transplant donor.

The chain couples TRBV10-2 to TRBJ2-3, with 12 bases matching TRBD2. Trimming cost V 9 bases and J 4 bases; bases outside gene matches: 2. The CDR3 is made up of 13 amino acids. Germline V gene sequence: CDR1 WSHSY, CDR2 SAAADI. The chain's CDR3 is CASLAGGADTQYF. Here the CDR3 DNA reads TGCGCCAGTCTAGCGGGGGGGGCAGATACGCAGTATTTT.

For the CDR3, the DNA is TGTGCCAGCAGGCGCTTCGGAGGGACCTACGAGCAGTACTTC. Its translation is CASRRFGGTYEQYF. The rearrangement joins TRBV27 to TRBJ2-7, with D maybe TRBD2 (6 bases). V lost 6 bases, J lost 2 bases, and 14 bases lay in between. The length of the CDR3 is 14 residues. In germline, CDR1 is MNHEY, CDR2 SMNVEV (reference sequence).

The V and J genes are TRBV29-1 and TRBJ1-1; D not resolved. Germline assignment: CDR1 SQVTM and CDR2 ANQGSEA. The CDR3 extends over 11 amino acids. Trimming cost V 2 bases and J 6 bases, with 7 bases left between them. The CDR3 nucleotides are TGCAGCGTTGAAAAGCAGGCTGAAGCTTTCTTT. Translating it yields CSVEKQAEAFF.

V gene TRBV7-8 combines with J gene TRBJ2-3; weak D call: TRBD1 (5 bases). There are 16 residues in the CDR3. The V gene lost 4 bases and the J gene lost 3 bases, with 17 bases spanning the gap. Per the germline V gene, CDR1 is SGHVS and CDR2 is FQNEAQ. The CDR3 region has the DNA TGTGCCAGCAGCTCTCAGACAGCCTGGATGACAGATACGCAGTATTTT. Translated, it gives CASSSQTAWMTDTQYF. Variable domain in full (rest from reference TRBV7-8 and TRBJ2-3): GAGVSQSPRYKVAKRGQDVALRCDPISGHVSLFWYQQALGQGPEFLTYFQNEAQLDKSGLPSDRFFAERPEGSVSTLKIQRTQQEDSAVYLCASSSQTAWMTDTQYFGPGTRLTVL.

The chain recombines TRBV6-6 with TRBJ1-5; D remains unclear. Looked up from germline, CDR1 is MNHNY and CDR2 is SVGAGI (reference sequence). The V gene lost 7 bases and the J gene lost 9 bases, with 10 bases spanning the gap. The CDR3 length is 11 residues. CDR3 loop: CASTTAGPQHF. The DNA of the CDR3 is TGTGCCAGCACCACCGCCGGGCCCCAGCATTTT.

The chain has TRBV5-1 and TRBJ2-5; 7 nucleotides agree with TRBD1. V was pared by 4 bases and J by 5 bases, with 14 bases of the junction left unmatched. The germline gives CDR1 SGHRS, CDR2 YFSETQ. The CDR3 is 16 amino acids. The CDR3 coding sequence is TGCGCCAGCAGCCCTCGGAGACAGGGAAGCCGGGAGACCCAGTACTTC. This gives the protein CASSPRRQGSRETQYF.

V gene TRBV5-1 combines with J gene TRBJ2-3; possibly TRBD2 for D (6 bases). CDR3 length: 16 residues. CDR1 is SGHRS, CDR2 YFSETQ, per germline. With 4 bases removed from V and 0 bases from J, the gap between germline ends came to 15 bases. The chain's CDR3 is CASSQGTLTSTDTQYF. The CDR3 nucleotides read TGCGCCAGCAGCCAAGGGACTTTAACTAGCACAGATACGCAGTATTTT.

The V call is TRBV2, the J call TRBJ2-1; 11 bases align to TRBD2. The CDR3 extends over 15 amino acids. The junction had 10 bases not matched to a gene; V was cut back by 5 bases and J by 10 bases. From germline, CDR1 is SNHLY and CDR2 FYNNEI. Here the CDR3 reads CASSPRLAGLEEQFF. The DNA of the CDR3 is TGTGCCAGCAGTCCTCGACTAGCGGGGTTGGAGGAGCAGTTCTTC.

As concerns this clone: Germline and junction disagree at one end, which may indicate a read error. The rearrangement links TRBV5-6 to TRBJ2-1; no firm D call. Per germline, CDR1 SGHDT and CDR2 YYEEEE. CDR3 length: 11 residues. In DNA form, the CDR3 reads TGTGCCAGCAAAAACTACGATGAGCAGTTCTTC. It is translated as CASKNYDEQFF. The entire variable domain, with the rest obtained from reference TRBV5-6 and TRBJ2-1, is as follows: DAGVTQSPTHLIKTRGQQVTLRCSPKSGHDTVSWYQQALGQGPQFIFQYYEEEERQRGNFPDRFSGHQFPNYSSELNVNALLLGDSALYLCASKNYDEQFFGPGTRLTVL.

The CDR3 sequence: CASSLGLTSGGADEQYF. In DNA, the CDR3 is TGTGCCAGCAGCTTAGGACTGACTAGCGGGGGGGCCGACGAGCAGTACTTC. V usage is TRBV7-2 and J usage is TRBJ2-7, with 14 bases aligning to TRBD2. V shed 1 base and J 5 bases; nucleotides not matched to a gene: 7. The CDR3 is made up of 17 amino acids. Germline-derived CDR1 and CDR2 are SGHTA and FQGNSA.

The chain links TRBV15 to TRBJ2-1; maybe TRBD2 (7 bases). Germline loops: CDR1 LNHNV, CDR2 YYDKDF (reference sequence). This CDR3 has 17 residues. Trimming stripped 1 base from V and 0 bases from J, with 13 bases between. CDR3 in DNA: TGTGCCACCAGCAGAGTAAGGGGGGGGGCCTCCTACAATGAGCAGTTCTTC. Protein: CATSRVRGGASYNEQFF.

The rearrangement uses TRBV5-1 and TRBJ1-2; D is ambiguous. The CDR3 covers 16 residues. Germline V lookup: CDR1 SGHRS, CDR2 YFSETQ. Trimming left V 4 bases short and J 0 bases short, with 16 bases between. Here the CDR3 reads CASSLVGRPPNYGYTF. DNA for the CDR3: TGCGCCAGCAGCCTAGTCGGTCGGCCTCCTAACTATGGCTACACCTTC.

This clone was observed a handful of times. The rearrangement links TRBV5-1 to TRBJ2-5, with a tentative D call TRBD2 (6 bases). The CDR3 loop spans 13 amino acids. Looked up from germline, CDR1 is SGHRS and CDR2 is YFSETQ. Trimming took off 0 bases at V and 3 bases at J, with 6 bases between the two ends. CDR3 in amino acids: CASSLGGEETQYF. CDR3 DNA: TGCGCCAGCAGCTTGGGGGGGGAAGAGACCCAGTACTTC.

This clone was recorded once. The V and J genes are TRBV6-6 and TRBJ1-2; no reliable D call. Germline CDR1 and CDR2: MNHNY and SVGAGI (reference sequence). There are 14 residues in the CDR3. The V gene lost 5 bases and the J gene lost 4 bases, with 14 bases spanning the gap. This chain's CDR3 is CASSNRAAPYGYTF. The DNA for the CDR3 is TGTGCCAGCAGTAATCGCGCCGCTCCCTATGGCTACACCTTC.

The chain has TRBV5-8 and TRBJ2-7; 7 bases align to TRBD1. The CDR3 is 15 residues long. CDR1 is SGHTS, CDR2 YDEGEE, per germline. With 0 bases clipped from V and 2 bases from J, the junction kept 5 bases outside the gene matches. CDR3 protein: CASSLGQGSAYEQYF. CDR3 sequence (DNA): TGTGCCAGCAGCTTGGGACAGGGCTCTGCCTACGAGCAGTACTTC. Full variable domain (missing parts from reference TRBV5-8 and TRBJ2-7): EAGVTQSPTHLIKTRGQQATLRCSPISGHTSVYWYQQALGLGLQFLLWYDEGEERNRGNFPPRFSGRQFPNYSSELNVNALELEDSALYLCASSLGQGSAYEQYFGPGTRLTVT.

This sequence joins TRBV2 and TRBJ2-7; D is perhaps TRBD2 (5 bases). Trimming stripped 3 bases from V and 2 bases from J, with 11 bases between. The CDR3 runs 14 residues. Germline values: CDR1 SNHLY, CDR2 FYNNEI. The CDR3 DNA is TGTGCCAGCAGTGATGTGCAGCGGACCTACGAGCAGTACTTC. This translates into CASSDVQRTYEQYF.

The rearrangement links TRBV4-1 to TRBJ2-2; D possibly corresponds to TRBD2 (6 bases). The germline gives CDR1 MGHRA, CDR2 YSYEKL. The CDR3 is made up of 13 amino acids. Trimming removed 2 bases from V and 7 bases from J, with 8 bases in between. The CDR3 nucleotides read TGCGCCAGCAGCCAACAGACTAGCGGGGAGCTGTTTTTT. Residues: CASSQQTSGELFF.

The gene calls are TRBV19 and TRBJ2-7, with TRBD2 identical over 8 bases. V was clipped by 7 bases and J by 3 bases; unmatched bases: 8. The CDR3 runs 14 residues. CDR1 and CDR2 (germline): LNHDA, SQIVND (reference sequence). The CDR3, as DNA: TGTGCCAGTACCCCTAGCGGGCGTCACTACGAGCAGTACTTC. Translation gives CASTPSGRHYEQYF.

In this sample, this clone turned up once. The chain couples TRBV9 to TRBJ1-6; maybe TRBD1 (6 bases). Trimming shortened V by 0 bases and J by 7 bases, and 11 bases separated the two germline ends. CDR3 size: 15 residues. Per the germline V gene, CDR1 is SGDLS and CDR2 is YYNGEE. The CDR3 DNA follows: TGTGCCAGCAGCGTAGCAGGGGCGTTAAATTCACCCCTCCACTTT. This encodes CASSVAGALNSPLHF.